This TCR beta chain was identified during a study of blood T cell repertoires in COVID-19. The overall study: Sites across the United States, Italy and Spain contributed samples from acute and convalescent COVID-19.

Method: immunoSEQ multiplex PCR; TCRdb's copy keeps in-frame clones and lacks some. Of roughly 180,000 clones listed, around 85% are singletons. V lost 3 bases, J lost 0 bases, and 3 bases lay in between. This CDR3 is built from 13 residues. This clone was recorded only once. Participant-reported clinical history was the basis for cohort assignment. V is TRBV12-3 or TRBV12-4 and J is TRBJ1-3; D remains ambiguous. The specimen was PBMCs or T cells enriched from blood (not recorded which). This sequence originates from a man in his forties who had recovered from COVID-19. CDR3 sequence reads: CASSFYSGNTIYF. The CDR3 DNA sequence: TGTGCCAGCAGTTTTTACTCTGGAAACACCATATATTTT.